Given below is one T cell receptor (beta chain) in context. Per the study methods: Estimation of nucleated cell counts was performed using reference gene primer amplification. Using immunoSEQ multiplex PCR, the repertoire was profiled, and TCRdb retains in-frame clones only, with some absent. V, J and clone size derive from that table, while D and trimming were established from the DNA sequence. The data show some 300,000 clones, 80% to 90% seen once. The germline gives CDR1 LNHDA, CDR2 SQIVND (reference sequence). The CDR3 is 17 amino acids. V lost 6 bases to trimming and J lost 6 bases; unmatched junction nucleotides: 14. It was during active infection that Seattle patients were enrolled and then longitudinally followed. The sample is drawn from a study of blood T cell repertoires in COVID-19. Across the study: Whether acute or convalescent, the COVID-19 samples came from the United States, Italy and Spain. PBMCs, B-cell-depleted T cells, or T cells provided the cDNA or gDNA that made up the material.

The sample comprised peripheral blood. This sequence originates from a woman in her fifties or sixties with COVID-19, enrolled during active disease. The chain recombines TRBV19 with TRBJ2-1, with TRBD2 matching over 10 bases. The CDR3 DNA is TGTGCCAGTAGCCGAGGGGCTAGCGGGAGTCGGCGCAATGAGCAGTTCTTC. Translated, it gives CASSRGASGSRRNEQFF.